The 28 T cell receptor beta chains listed next were all sequenced from one sample in a study of early T cells in non-severe SARS-CoV-2 infection. TCRdb processed the 5' RACE reads anew with MiXCR; each CDR3 protein has one entry. Of around 40,000 distinct CDR3 sequences in the sample, about 6% were seen once. The sequenced sample was whole blood. These receptors were obtained from an adult who was a healthcare worker with PCR-confirmed SARS-CoV-2 infection or an uninfected control (not recorded which).

There are many counts of this clonotype. The gene calls are TRBV6-6 and TRBJ1-6, with 7 bases that match TRBD1. Germline-derived CDR1 and CDR2 are MNHNY and SVGAGI (reference sequence). V was clipped by 4 bases and J by 7 bases; unmatched bases: 4. CDR3 length: 14 residues. For the CDR3, the DNA is TGTGCCAGCAGTTCGGGACAGTCCAATTCACCCCTCCACTTT. It translates to CASSSGQSNSPLHF.

This clonotype was observed at least ten times. The chain joins TRBV10-2 to TRBJ1-1; possible D gene TRBD1, 5 bases. V lost 3 bases to trimming and J lost 4 bases, with 12 bases between them. Germline CDR1 is WSHSY and CDR2 is SAAADI. The CDR3 consists of 14 residues. The CDR3 DNA is TGCGCCAGCAGTGATCAGGGTTTGGGCACTGAAGCTTTCTTT. Its protein is CASSDQGLGTEAFF.

The chain employs TRBV6-1 and TRBJ2-1, with TRBD1 matching over 10 bases. The V and J ends lost 1 base and 7 bases, in that order; junction bases with no gene match: 4. The germline V gene encodes CDR1 MNHNS and CDR2 SASEGT. The CDR3 spans 15 residues. The CDR3, as DNA: TGTGCCAGCAGTGAAGAAGGGACAGGGGTGAATGAGCAGTTCTTC. Translating it yields CASSEEGTGVNEQFF.

This clonotype was seen a handful of times. The chain recombines TRBV2 with TRBJ2-1; the match to TRBD2 covers 9 bases. V dropped 5 bases and J dropped 3; count of bases not matched to a gene: 2. The CDR3 consists of 14 residues. Looked up from germline, CDR1 is SNHLY and CDR2 is FYNNEI. The CDR3 here is CASSPSGIYNEQFF. CDR3 DNA: TGTGCCAGCAGTCCTAGCGGGATCTACAATGAGCAGTTCTTC.

This clonotype was counted at least ten times. The CDR3 is CASSSRLTDTQYF. In DNA, the CDR3 is TGTGCCAGCAGTTCCAGGCTAACAGATACGCAGTATTTT. This chain joins TRBV28 and TRBJ2-3; D is uncertain. V lost 4 bases to trimming and J lost 3 bases, with 8 bases between them. The germline CDR1 and CDR2 sequences are MDHEN and SYDVKM. The length of the CDR3 is 13 residues.

This clonotype was counted many times. The CDR3: CASSPTNEQYF. The CDR3 DNA reads TGTGCCAGCAGCCCTACAAACGAGCAGTACTTC. The rearrangement links TRBV11-2 to TRBJ2-7; D gene ambiguous. The germline V gene encodes CDR1 SGHAT and CDR2 FQNNGV. The V gene lost 5 bases and the J gene lost 5 bases, with 7 bases spanning the gap. This CDR3 has 11 residues.

This chain uses TRBV5-5 with TRBJ2-3; D is uncertain. The CDR3 runs to 13 residues. V lost 0 bases, J lost 4 bases, and 6 bases lay in between. CDR1 and CDR2 from the germline V gene are SGHKS and YYEKEE (reference sequence). CDR3 DNA: TGTGCCAGCAGCTTGGAAGTCCCAGATACGCAGTATTTT. Residues: CASSLEVPDTQYF.

This clonotype showed up many times. This chain uses TRBV11-2 with TRBJ1-5; TRBD1 might be the D (5 bases). Germline CDR1 reads SGHAT; CDR2 reads FQNNGV. The V and J ends lost 5 bases and 1 base respectively, with 9 bases between them. The CDR3 is 14 residues long. The CDR3 DNA follows: TGTGCCAGCAGCCGGGACGGGAGCAATCAGCCCCAGCATTTT. Protein product: CASSRDGSNQPQHF. Full variable domain (remainder filled in from reference TRBV11-2 and TRBJ1-5): EAGVAQSPRYKIIEKRQSVAFWCNPISGHATLYWYQQILGQGPKLLIQFQNNGVVDDSQLPKDRFSAERLKGVDSTLKIQPAKLEDSAVYLCASSRDGSNQPQHFGDGTRLSIL.

This clonotype was observed a handful of times. The V gene is TRBV28, the J gene TRBJ1-5, with TRBD1 matching 7 bases. V dropped 5 bases and J dropped 0; count of bases not matched to a gene: 7. Germline V gene lookup returns CDR1 MDHEN and CDR2 SYDVKM. This CDR3 is 16 amino acids long. CDR3 residues: CASSPLTGISNQPQHF. CDR3 nucleotides: TGTGCCAGCAGTCCTCTGACAGGGATTAGCAATCAGCCCCAGCATTTT.

This clonotype was counted between two and nine times. The chain carries TRBV18 and TRBJ1-6; D unresolved. Trimming cost V 2 bases and J 10 bases, with 9 bases left between them. The germline V gene has CDR1 KGHSH and CDR2 LQKENI. The CDR3 totals 13 residues. The CDR3 nucleotides read TGTGCCAGCTCACCAACAACAGCGTCACCCCTCCACTTT. Protein sequence: CASSPTTASPLHF.

This clonotype was observed at least ten times. This sequence joins TRBV11-2 and TRBJ2-1; no clear D. CDR3 length: 14 residues. Trimming took off 6 bases at V and 8 bases at J, with 17 bases between the two ends. Germline V lookup: CDR1 SGHAT, CDR2 FQNNGV. CDR3 loop: CASSFQARADEQFF. The CDR3 bases are TGTGCCAGCAGTTTCCAGGCAAGGGCGGATGAGCAGTTCTTC.

The table lists this clonotype with many counts. The chain couples TRBV12-3 or TRBV12-4 to TRBJ1-1; 8 positions match TRBD1. CDR3 length: 14 amino acids. J lost 4 bases, V lost 5 bases, and 6 bases had no gene match. The CDR3 nucleotides read TGTGCCAGCAGTCCGGACAGGGCTTCCACTGAAGCTTTCTTT. It is translated as CASSPDRASTEAFF.

This clonotype was observed at least ten times. This sequence joins TRBV7-2 and TRBJ2-7; TRBD2 aligns across 7 bases. J lost 0 bases, V lost 5 bases, and 4 bases had no gene match. The CDR3 extends over 14 amino acids. Germline CDR1 SGHTA, CDR2 FQGNSA. CDR3 nucleotides: TGTGCCAGCAGCCCCCGCGGGAGCTCCTACGAGCAGTACTTC. It encodes CASSPRGSSYEQYF. The whole variable domain, remainder taken from reference TRBV7-2 and TRBJ2-7, is GAGVSQSPSNKVTEKGKDVELRCDPISGHTALYWYRQSLGQGLEFLIYFQGNSAPDKSGLPSDRFSAERTGGSVSTLTIQRTQQEDSAVYLCASSPRGSSYEQYFGPGTRLTVT.

This clonotype was found many times. This chain uses TRBV7-2 with TRBJ1-2; 8 bases agree with TRBD1. CDR1 and CDR2 from the germline V gene are SGHTA and FQGNSA. The V and J ends lost 0 bases and 8 bases, in that order; junction bases with no gene match: 5. The CDR3 length is 14 residues. In nucleotides, the CDR3 is TGTGCCAGCAGCTTAGCGCAGGGGGCTGAGGGCTACACCTTC. Its translation is CASSLAQGAEGYTF.

This clonotype has more than one count but fewer than ten. Written as DNA, the CDR3 is TGTGCCAGCAGTTTAATCCCAGGGGGCGCCTACGAGCAGTACTTC. Its translation is CASSLIPGGAYEQYF. The gene calls are TRBV27 and TRBJ2-7; 8 nucleotides match TRBD1. Unmatched junction bases numbered 5, after V lost 2 bases and J lost 2 bases. Germline V gene sequence: CDR1 MNHEY, CDR2 SMNVEV (reference sequence). There are 15 residues in the CDR3.

This clonotype came up many times. This chain uses TRBV20-1 with TRBJ1-6; 7 bases line up with TRBD1. Per germline, CDR1 DFQATT and CDR2 SNEGSKA (reference sequence). The CDR3 is made up of 16 amino acids. The J segment lost 8 bases and the V segment lost 3 bases, leaving 13 bases of the junction unmatched. The CDR3 DNA reads as TGCAGTGCTAGGCAAAGGGGGCAGGGTTTGGATTCACCCCTCCACTTT. It is translated as CSARQRGQGLDSPLHF.

This clonotype has ten or more counts. The genes are TRBV28 and TRBJ2-5; no definite D call. CDR1 and CDR2 (germline): MDHEN, SYDVKM. The germline V and J ends were trimmed by 3 bases and 1 base, with 6 bases remaining between them. The CDR3 has 13 amino acids. CDR3 loop: CASSFIAQETQYF. CDR3 nucleotides: TGTGCCAGCAGTTTCATTGCCCAAGAGACCCAGTACTTC.

The rearrangement links TRBV6-2 or TRBV6-3 to TRBJ1-4; TRBD1 might be the D (5 bases). The V end lost 3 bases, the J end lost 6 bases, and 11 bases lay between the germline ends. The CDR3 consists of 14 residues. Germline lookup yields CDR1 MNHEY and CDR2 SVGEGT. CDR3: CASSYGGSDEKLFF. CDR3 coding DNA: TGTGCCAGCAGTTATGGGGGTTCTGATGAAAAACTGTTTTTT.

This clonotype was observed many times. This chain uses TRBV7-9 with TRBJ1-2, with D maybe TRBD1 (5 bases). The germline V gene has CDR1 SEHNR and CDR2 FQNEAQ (reference sequence). V lost 1 base to trimming and J lost 6 bases, with 12 bases between them. The CDR3 runs to 14 residues. The CDR3 DNA reads TGTGCCAGCAGCTTAGGGGGGAACCCTGATGGCTACACCTTC. Translating gives CASSLGGNPDGYTF.

This clonotype was seen at least ten times. The chain joins TRBV10-3 to TRBJ2-7; perhaps TRBD1 as D (5 bases). This CDR3 contains 12 residues. Germline-derived CDR1 and CDR2 are ENHRY and SYGVKD. V lost 8 bases and J lost 0, with 8 bases in between. The DNA for the CDR3 is TGTGCCATCTCGGACAACTCCTACGAGCAGTACTTC. Amino acids: CAISDNSYEQYF.

This clonotype has ten or more counts. The chain carries TRBV5-1 and TRBJ1-1; D possibly corresponds to TRBD1 (5 bases). V lost 2 bases, J lost 6 bases, and 11 bases lay in between. The CDR3 sequence is 13 residues long. The V gene's germline CDR1 is SGHRS and CDR2 YFSETQ. The CDR3 coding sequence is TGCGCCAGCAGCTTCGGCAGGGACGCTGAAGCTTTCTTT. Translation gives CASSFGRDAEAFF. Full variable domain (outside the CDR3, taken from reference TRBV5-1 and TRBJ1-1): KAGVTQTPRYLIKTRGQQVTLSCSPISGHRSVSWYQQTPGQGLQFLFEYFSETQRNKGNFPGRFSGRQFSNSRSEMNVSTLELGDSALYLCASSFGRDAEAFFGQGTRLTVV.

By its share, this clonotype is medium-sized. The V and J genes are TRBV6-6 and TRBJ2-7, with 13 positions matching TRBD2. This CDR3 spans 14 amino acids. The J segment lost 2 bases and the V segment lost 5 bases, leaving 0 bases of the junction unmatched. Germline V gives CDR1 MNHNY, CDR2 SVGAGI (reference sequence). The DNA for the CDR3 is TGTGCCAGCAGTGGGACTAGCGGGGCCTACGAGCAGTACTTC. Translating gives CASSGTSGAYEQYF.

This clonotype has more than one count but fewer than ten. The rearrangement links TRBV2 to TRBJ1-3; D gene ambiguous. V gave up 1 base and J gave up 0 bases, with 7 bases separating them. CDR1 and CDR2 (germline): SNHLY, FYNNEI. The CDR3 covers 15 residues. In DNA, the CDR3 is TGTGCCAGCAGTGAAGTCTGGGCCTCTGGAAACACCATATATTTT. Encoded protein: CASSEVWASGNTIYF.

This clonotype occurred many times. One end of the junction varies from germline; a read error may be responsible. The gene calls are TRBV20-1 and TRBJ2-7; 11 bases fit TRBD2. CDR1 and CDR2 from the germline V gene are DFQATT and SNEGSKA (reference sequence). The CDR3 extends over 15 amino acids. The CDR3 protein is CSARPTGTSGNPGGF. In DNA, the CDR3 is TGCAGTGCTAGACCTACCGGGACTAGCGGCAACCCCGGGGGCTTC.

This clonotype was seen many times. CDR3: CASSLDPSKLSTQYF. The CDR3 DNA reads as TGTGCCAGCAGCTTAGACCCATCGAAGTTATCAACGCAGTATTTT. The chain couples TRBV7-2 to TRBJ2-3; no reliable D call. Germline V lookup: CDR1 SGHTA, CDR2 FQGNSA. V lost 1 base, J lost 9 bases, and 17 bases lay in between. The CDR3 is 15 amino acids.

This chain joins TRBV11-3 and TRBJ2-5, with 12 bases lining up with TRBD1. Germline-derived CDR1 and CDR2 are SGHNT and YENEEA. After removal of 5 bases from V and 2 bases from J, the junction contained 9 bases not matched to a gene. The CDR3 is made up of 17 amino acids. CDR3: CASSGTGGPHKQETQYF. The CDR3 DNA reads TGTGCCAGCAGCGGGACAGGGGGCCCACATAAGCAAGAGACCCAGTACTTC.

The V call is TRBV3-1, the J call TRBJ2-1; D gene ambiguous. Germline V gene lookup returns CDR1 LGHDT and CDR2 YNNKEL (reference sequence). This CDR3 comprises 14 residues. Trimming pared 3 bases from V and 4 bases from J, leaving 10 bases between. The CDR3 DNA follows: TGTGCCAGCAGCCACAACACAGATTACAATGAGCAGTTCTTC. This translates into CASSHNTDYNEQFF.

This clonotype came up many times. The V and J genes are TRBV19 and TRBJ2-5; perhaps TRBD2 as D (5 bases). Looked up from germline, CDR1 is LNHDA and CDR2 is SQIVND (reference sequence). With 6 bases removed from V and 2 bases from J, the gap between germline ends came to 13 bases. The CDR3 contains 14 residues. CDR3 DNA sequence: TGTGCCAGTAGCACGGAGCGGAGGCAAGAGACCCAGTACTTC. As protein: CASSTERRQETQYF.